The 14 T cell receptor beta chains presented below share a single source sample, sequenced in a study of cytomegalovirus exposure and HLA in healthy donors. PCR was performed using 60 Vbeta and 13 Jbeta primers. Profiled with immunoSEQ multiplex PCR; TCRdb holds only in-frame clones, not every one. The sample records some 150,000 clones, around 85% being singletons. The material sequenced was PBMCs. These receptors were collected from a man between 40 and 49 years old in good health and CMV-seropositive.

At least ten counts were recorded for this clone. This chain connects TRBV5-1 to TRBJ1-1; the match to TRBD1 covers 9 bases. CDR1 is SGHRS and CDR2 is YFSETQ in the germline V gene. The CDR3 is made up of 14 amino acids. J gave up 5 bases and V 0 bases, and 2 bases lay outside the gene matches. This chain's CDR3 is CASSLGQGGTEAFF. DNA of the CDR3: TGCGCCAGCAGCTTGGGACAGGGGGGTACTGAAGCTTTCTTT.

The gene calls are TRBV2 and TRBJ2-7, with unresolved D. Trimming cost V 3 bases and J 3 bases, with 3 bases left between them. Germline CDR1 SNHLY, CDR2 FYNNEI. CDR3 length: 11 residues. The CDR3 sequence is CASSDSYEQYF. As DNA, the CDR3 is TGTGCCAGCAGTGATAGCTACGAGCAGTACTTC.

The count of this clone is one. The chain has TRBV7-3 and TRBJ2-1, with 9 bases that match TRBD2. The V gene's germline CDR1 is SGHTA and CDR2 FQGTGA. Trimming at V came to 0 bases and at J to 6 bases, leaving 3 bases not matched to a gene. This CDR3 contains 15 residues. DNA for the CDR3: TGTGCCAGCAGCTTAACGGGCGGGAGGGGCAATGAGCAGTTCTTC. Residues: CASSLTGGRGNEQFF. Combining the CDR3 with reference TRBV7-3 and TRBJ2-1 gives the whole variable domain GAGVSQTPSNKVTEKGKYVELRCDPISGHTALYWYRQSLGQGPEFLIYFQGTGAADDSGLPNDRFFAVRPEGSVSTLKIQRTERGDSAVYLCASSLTGGRGNEQFFGPGTRLTVL.

The rearrangement links TRBV9 to TRBJ2-3; D not resolved. Between the trimmed V and J ends, which lost 2 bases and 2 bases, there was a span of 15 bases. Germline V CDR1 and CDR2: SGDLS, YYNGEE. The CDR3 runs to 16 residues. CDR3 in amino acids: CASSVKSYPNTDTQYF. CDR3 bases: TGTGCCAGCAGCGTGAAGAGCTATCCGAACACAGATACGCAGTATTTT.

Note on this clone: A far bigger clonotype differs at one base, so this is likely a read error. In DNA, the CDR3 is TGTGCCAGCAGTTACGCGGACAGGGTCCATGGCTACACCTTC. This sequence encodes CASSYADRVHGYTF. The V call is TRBV6-5, the J call TRBJ1-2, with 8 bases that match TRBD1. CDR1 and CDR2 (germline): MNHEY, SVGAGI. The CDR3 has 14 residues. V lost 2 bases, J lost 6 bases, and 5 bases stayed unmatched.

The chain couples TRBV9 to TRBJ1-2; D is perhaps TRBD1 (6 bases). Germline CDR1 SGDLS, CDR2 YYNGEE. Trimming shortened V by 3 bases and J by 7 bases, and 16 bases separated the two germline ends. The CDR3 has 14 residues. CDR3 residues: CASSATGFAFGYTF. The CDR3 region has the DNA TGTGCCAGCAGCGCCACAGGGTTCGCGTTTGGCTACACCTTC. The full variable domain, in which reference TRBV9 and TRBJ1-2 provide the parts outside the CDR3, is DSGVTQTPKHLITATGQRVTLRCSPRSGDLSVYWYQQSLDQGLQFLIQYYNGEERAKGNILERFSAQQFPDLHSELNLSSLELGDSALYFCASSATGFAFGYTFGSGTRLTVV.

This sequence joins TRBV19 and TRBJ2-1; D is possibly TRBD2 (6 bases). V gave up 7 bases and J gave up 5 bases, with 12 bases separating them. The CDR3 has 13 amino acids. Germline V gives CDR1 LNHDA, CDR2 SQIVND (reference sequence). CDR3 coding DNA: TGTGCCAGTACCACCGGGGGAAACAATGAGCAGTTCTTC. Protein: CASTTGGNNEQFF.

This sequence joins TRBV7-2 and TRBJ1-5; a weak D match, TRBD1 (5 bases). The CDR3 loop spans 14 amino acids. Per the germline V gene, CDR1 is SGHTA and CDR2 is FQGNSA. The germline V and J ends were trimmed by 2 bases and 6 bases, with 11 bases remaining between them. Here the CDR3 reads CASSLIGGFQPQHF. The CDR3 nucleotides read TGTGCCAGCAGCTTAATCGGGGGTTTTCAGCCCCAGCATTTT.

This chain joins TRBV5-6 and TRBJ1-1; D is perhaps TRBD1 (6 bases). Germline V gene data show CDR1 as SGHDT and CDR2 as YYEEEE. V was trimmed by 4 bases and J by 3 bases, leaving 19 bases between them. The length of the CDR3 is 16 residues. The CDR3 DNA follows: TGTGCCAGCAGCGAGGATAACAGGGTTCATGACACTGAAGCTTTCTTT. As protein: CASSEDNRVHDTEAFF. Full variable domain (outside the CDR3, taken from reference TRBV5-6 and TRBJ1-1): DAGVTQSPTHLIKTRGQQVTLRCSPKSGHDTVSWYQQALGQGPQFIFQYYEEEERQRGNFPDRFSGHQFPNYSSELNVNALLLGDSALYLCASSEDNRVHDTEAFFGQGTRLTVV.

The CDR3 sequence is CASSTGHLTDTQYF. The CDR3 bases are TGCGCCAGCAGCACGGGACACCTAACAGATACGCAGTATTTT. The chain has TRBV5-1 and TRBJ2-3; a possible D gene is TRBD1 (6 bases). The CDR3 has 14 residues. The V gene's germline CDR1 is SGHRS and CDR2 YFSETQ. V was clipped by 4 bases and J by 3 bases, with 12 bases between them.

Written as DNA, the CDR3 is TGTGCCAGCAGCTTAGGGCTAGCGGAGACCTCTTTCGTTGAGCAGTTCTTC. Translating gives CASSLGLAETSFVEQFF. This sequence joins TRBV11-2 and TRBJ2-1, with 7 bases fitting TRBD2. Trimming took 1 base from V and 9 from J; bases not matched to a gene: 15. The CDR3 covers 17 residues. Germline V gene data show CDR1 as SGHAT and CDR2 as FQNNGV.

The genes are TRBV18 and TRBJ1-2; no firm D call. Germline lookup yields CDR1 KGHSH and CDR2 LQKENI. V lost 1 base and J 4 bases, leaving 13 bases between the germline ends. The length of the CDR3 is 15 residues. CDR3: CASSPQEGVGYGYTF. The CDR3 region has the DNA TGTGCCAGCTCACCACAGGAGGGCGTGGGCTATGGCTACACCTTC. The entire variable domain, with the rest obtained from reference TRBV18 and TRBJ1-2, is as follows: NAGVMQNPRHLVRRRGQEARLRCSPMKGHSHVYWYRQLPEEGLKFMVYLQKENIIDESGMPKERFSAEFPKEGPSILRIQQVVRGDSAAYFCASSPQEGVGYGYTFGSGTRLTVV.

J is TRBJ2-2 and V is TRBV6-8, with TRBD1 matching over 9 bases. J gave up 7 bases and V 7 bases, and 10 bases lay outside the gene matches. CDR1 is MNHGY, CDR2 SAAAGT, per germline. The CDR3 length is 15 residues. CDR3 sequence: CASTEQRTGVGELFF. The CDR3 DNA is TGTGCCAGCACCGAGCAAAGGACAGGGGTCGGGGAGCTGTTTTTT.

This clone was seen a single time. The rearrangement links TRBV7-3 to TRBJ2-5, with 9 nucleotides matching TRBD1. V lost 0 bases to trimming and J lost 5 bases; unmatched junction nucleotides: 4. There are 15 residues in the CDR3. CDR1 and CDR2 (germline): SGHTA, FQGTGA. The CDR3 sequence: CASSLTGTGQETQYF. In DNA form, the CDR3 reads TGTGCCAGCAGCTTAACGGGGACAGGGCAGGAGACCCAGTACTTC.